The 26 T cell receptor beta chains reported below all come from one sample, sequenced in a study of blood T cell repertoires in COVID-19. Assay: immunoSEQ multiplex PCR; the TCRdb copy retains only in-frame clones and omits some. The table records 70,000 or so clones, 86% of them present only once. The material sequenced was peripheral blood. Receptors were obtained from a young man with acute or convalescent COVID-19.

This clone has only one observation. CDR3 amino acids: CASSDRDIQNEQFF. The CDR3 DNA reads TGTGCCAGCAGTGACCGGGACATCCAAAATGAGCAGTTCTTC. The rearrangement uses TRBV27 and TRBJ2-1, with D tentatively TRBD1 (6 bases). Per germline, CDR1 MNHEY and CDR2 SMNVEV (reference sequence). Trimming left V 5 bases short and J 7 bases short, with 15 bases between. This CDR3 spans 14 amino acids.

The V gene is TRBV28, the J gene TRBJ2-7; 10 bases match TRBD1. The V and J ends lost 3 bases and 3 bases, in that order; junction bases with no gene match: 20. The CDR3 is made up of 20 amino acids. The germline CDR1 and CDR2 sequences are MDHEN and SYDVKM. CDR3 sequence (DNA): TGTGCCAGCAGTTTCTCTCCTATTGCCCCACCGGGACAGGGGTTCTACGAGCAGTACGTC. This codes for CASSFSPIAPPGQGFYEQYV.

A single count supports this clone. The sample contains more than one DNA sequence encoding this CDR3. This chain uses TRBV18 with TRBJ1-4; D may be TRBD1 (5 bases). Trimming took off 3 bases at V and 8 bases at J, with 7 bases between the two ends. The CDR3 totals 12 residues. Per germline, CDR1 KGHSH and CDR2 LQKENI. CDR3 sequence: CASSPRGEKLFF. The CDR3 DNA sequence: TGTGCCAGCTCACCTAGGGGCGAAAAACTGTTTTTT. Combining the CDR3 with reference TRBV18 and TRBJ1-4 gives the whole variable domain NAGVMQNPRHLVRRRGQEARLRCSPMKGHSHVYWYRQLPEEGLKFMVYLQKENIIDESGMPKERFSAEFPKEGPSILRIQQVVRGDSAAYFCASSPRGEKLFFGSGTQLSVL.

The chain carries TRBV10-3 and TRBJ2-1; 15 bases map to TRBD2. The length of the CDR3 is 15 residues. CDR1 ENHRY and CDR2 SYGVKD come from the germline V gene. Trimming cost V 6 bases and J 5 bases; bases outside gene matches: 2. In DNA, the CDR3 is TGTGCCATCAGAGGACTAGCGGGAGGGGACAATGAGCAGTTCTTC. Translation: CAIRGLAGGDNEQFF.

Comment on this clone: The junction and the germline gene differ at one end; a read error may be behind it. V usage is TRBV6-5 and J usage is TRBJ2-3, with 12 bases matching TRBD2. The CDR3 is 15 residues long. Germline values: CDR1 MNHEY, CDR2 SVGAGI. The CDR3 loop is CASSPTSGGTDTQYF. The CDR3 coding sequence is TGTGCCAGCAGCCCGACTAGCGGGGGCACGGATACGCAGTATTTT.

This chain connects TRBV4-3 to TRBJ2-7, with a weak D call TRBD2 (6 bases). Germline CDR1 reads LGHNA; CDR2 reads YSLEER. V shed 5 bases and J shed 0 bases, with 8 bases lying between them. The CDR3 runs 13 residues. CDR3 sequence reads: CASSKEGSYEQYF. The CDR3 coding sequence is TGCGCCAGCAGCAAGGAGGGCTCCTACGAGCAGTACTTC.

This chain joins TRBV20-1 and TRBJ2-3, with a possible D match to TRBD2 (6 bases). The CDR3 is made up of 14 amino acids. V was shortened by 3 bases and J by 2 bases, with 12 bases between the two germline ends. Germline lookup yields CDR1 DFQATT and CDR2 SNEGSKA (reference sequence). CDR3 nucleotides: TGCAGTGCTAGTGGCGGGACCACCACAGATACGCAGTATTTT. This translates into CSASGGTTTDTQYF.

The rearrangement joins TRBV5-4 to TRBJ2-3; D is perhaps TRBD1 (6 bases). This CDR3 has 15 residues. Germline CDR1 is SGHNT and CDR2 is YYREEE (reference sequence). Trimming took 4 bases from V and 3 from J, leaving 15 bases between them. This CDR3 is CASSSKQGATDTQYF. The CDR3 coding sequence is TGTGCCAGCAGCAGTAAACAGGGTGCGACAGATACGCAGTATTTT.

This clone came up a few times. The chain recombines TRBV24-1 with TRBJ1-2, with D tentatively TRBD1 (5 bases). The V end was cut by 3 bases, the J end by 5 bases, with 18 bases between. Looked up from germline, CDR1 is KGHDR and CDR2 is SFDVKD. CDR3 length equals 16 residues. This CDR3 is CATSDTPGGNTYGYTF. CDR3 DNA sequence: TGTGCCACCAGTGATACTCCGGGGGGGAACACTTATGGCTACACCTTC.

V and J are TRBV9 and TRBJ2-3; tentatively, D is TRBD2 (5 bases). Germline values: CDR1 SGDLS, CDR2 YYNGEE. This CDR3 comprises 15 residues. V was clipped by 2 bases and J by 2 bases, with 12 bases between them. CDR3 DNA sequence: TGTGCCAGCAGCGTCGAGGGAGTTCCCACAGATACGCAGTATTTT. This sequence encodes CASSVEGVPTDTQYF.

The chain employs TRBV12-5 and TRBJ1-1, with D tentatively TRBD1 (5 bases). CDR3 size: 13 residues. Trimming left V 6 bases short and J 2 bases short, with 10 bases between. In germline, CDR1 is LGHNT, CDR2 FRNRAP. Here the CDR3 reads CASGPTENTEAFF. As DNA, the CDR3 is TGTGCTAGTGGGCCGACAGAAAACACTGAAGCTTTCTTT.

V is TRBV3-1 (or the pseudogene TRBV3-2) and J is TRBJ2-6, with 7 bases matching TRBD1. The CDR3 loop spans 18 amino acids. From germline, CDR1 is LGHDT and CDR2 YNNKEL (reference sequence). Germline trimming cut 1 base from V and 0 bases from J; bases unmatched to any gene: 6. The CDR3 loop is CASSQGVGGSSGANVLTF. The CDR3 DNA follows: TGTGCCAGCAGCCAAGGTGTAGGGGGCTCCTCTGGGGCCAACGTCCTGACTTTC.

CDR3 protein: CASSPDRDTQYF. In DNA, the CDR3 is TGTGCCAGCAGCCCTGACAGGGACACGCAGTATTTT. The chain combines TRBV7-2 with TRBJ2-3; 7 nucleotides match TRBD1. Germline CDR1 reads SGHTA; CDR2 reads FQGNSA. This CDR3 has 12 residues. V dropped 5 bases and J dropped 9; count of bases not matched to a gene: 5.

The chain recombines TRBV5-4 with TRBJ2-3, with TRBD2 identical over 11 bases. This CDR3 comprises 18 residues. The germline V gene encodes CDR1 SGHNT and CDR2 YYREEE (reference sequence). V trimming: 0 bases; J trimming: 0 bases; junction bases outside the gene matches: 6. CDR3 DNA sequence: TGTGCCAGCAGCTTGGATAGCGGGGGGGTCTTTAGCACAGATACGCAGTATTTT. Translated, it gives CASSLDSGGVFSTDTQYF.

The chain is built from TRBV10-1 and TRBJ2-2; D perhaps matches TRBD1 (5 bases). This CDR3 region has 14 residues. The germline CDR1 and CDR2 sequences are WNHNN and SYGVQD (reference sequence). V lost 6 bases and J 5 bases, leaving 13 bases between the germline ends. CDR3 residues: CASSPLRGTGELFF. In nucleotides, the CDR3 is TGCGCCAGCAGCCCACTAAGGGGAACCGGGGAGCTGTTTTTT.

The chain combines TRBV5-1 with TRBJ1-6; possible D gene TRBD1, 5 bases. The CDR3 is made up of 16 amino acids. Trimming pared 0 bases from V and 10 bases from J, leaving 17 bases between. From germline, CDR1 is SGHRS and CDR2 YFSETQ. The CDR3 loop reads CASSLGSGREGSPLHF. CDR3 nucleotides: TGCGCCAGCAGCTTGGGCTCGGGCAGGGAGGGATCACCCCTCCACTTT.

The chain carries TRBV20-1 and TRBJ2-4, with TRBD2 identical over 7 bases. Germline-derived CDR1 and CDR2 are DFQATT and SNEGSKA (reference sequence). J was trimmed by 1 base and V by 3 bases; bases with no gene match: 6. The CDR3 contains 15 residues. CDR3 sequence reads: CSASLMGGAKNIQYF. CDR3 coding DNA: TGCAGTGCTAGTTTAATGGGAGGGGCCAAAAACATTCAGTACTTC.

This chain joins TRBV5-1 and TRBJ1-2; D remains unclear. Germline V gives CDR1 SGHRS, CDR2 YFSETQ. There are 13 residues in the CDR3. The ends were cut back, 1 base at V and 6 bases at J, with 10 bases in the middle. The CDR3 DNA is TGCGCCAGCAGCTTGTTCAAAGCCGATGGCTACACCTTC. It translates to CASSLFKADGYTF.

CDR3: CASSPRGTEAFF. The CDR3 region has the DNA TGTGCCAGCAGTCCAAGGGGCACTGAAGCTTTCTTT. This chain links TRBV27 with TRBJ1-1; D may be TRBD1 (5 bases). The CDR3 contains 12 residues. V was cut by 5 bases and J by 4 bases, with 8 bases left in between. Germline CDR1 is MNHEY and CDR2 is SMNVEV (reference sequence).

The genes are TRBV2 and TRBJ1-5; no reliable D call. Per germline, CDR1 SNHLY and CDR2 FYNNEI. This CDR3 comprises 14 residues. Between the trimmed V and J ends, which lost 2 bases and 3 bases, there was a span of 8 bases. CDR3 region: CASSELTDNQPQHF. CDR3 DNA sequence: TGTGCCAGCAGTGAACTCACAGACAATCAGCCCCAGCATTTT.

The chain uses TRBV7-2 and TRBJ1-2, with 8 nucleotides matching TRBD1. Trimming took 5 bases from V and 0 from J; bases not matched to a gene: 11. CDR1 and CDR2 from the germline V gene are SGHTA and FQGNSA. The CDR3 spans 17 residues. This chain's CDR3 is CASSPDIGTGTNYGYTF. The CDR3 region has the DNA TGTGCCAGCAGCCCAGATATCGGGACAGGTACTAACTATGGCTACACCTTC.

This clone is classed as medium-sized. V is TRBV19 and J is TRBJ2-1, with 7 bases matching TRBD1. Trimming removed 5 bases from V and 4 bases from J; junction bases left unmatched: 2. Germline V gene lookup returns CDR1 LNHDA and CDR2 SQIVND (reference sequence). CDR3 length: 13 amino acids. CDR3 residues: CASSATGYNEQFF. The CDR3 DNA reads as TGTGCCAGTAGTGCGACAGGGTACAATGAGCAGTTCTTC.

This chain uses TRBV5-4 with TRBJ2-3; TRBD2 aligns across 7 bases. This CDR3 region has 15 residues. V gave up 4 bases and J gave up 0 bases; unmatched junction bases: 5. CDR1 is SGHNT and CDR2 is YYREEE in the germline V gene (reference sequence). CDR3 in DNA: TGTGCCAGCAGCAACGGGAGGTACAGCACAGATACGCAGTATTTT. Protein product: CASSNGRYSTDTQYF. The variable domain in full, completed from reference TRBV5-4 and TRBJ2-3, reads ETGVTQSPTHLIKTRGQQVTLRCSSQSGHNTVSWYQQALGQGPQFIFQYYREEENGRGNFPPRFSGLQFPNYSSELNVNALELDDSALYLCASSNGRYSTDTQYFGPGTRLTVL.

The rearrangement joins TRBV30 to TRBJ1-1; TRBD1 agrees at 9 bases. Germline CDR1 reads GTSNPN; CDR2 reads SVGIG (reference sequence). With V trimmed by 7 bases and J by 5 bases, 8 bases remained unmatched. The CDR3 is 13 amino acids. Written as DNA, the CDR3 is TGTGCCTTAGGACAGGGGATTGGGACTGAAGCTTTCTTT. Protein product: CALGQGIGTEAFF. Complete variable domain (other parts from reference TRBV30 and TRBJ1-1): SQTIHQWPATLVQPVGSPLSLECTVEGTSNPNLYWYRQAAGRGLQLLFYSVGIGQISSEVPQNLSASRPQDRQFILSSKKLLLSDSGFYLCALGQGIGTEAFFGQGTRLTVV.

The chain carries TRBV10-1 and TRBJ1-1; 11 bases are a match to TRBD1. V lost 4 bases, J lost 5 bases, and 15 bases stayed unmatched. Germline CDR1 WNHNN, CDR2 SYGVQD (reference sequence). This CDR3 has 18 amino acids. The CDR3 coding sequence is TGCGCCAGCAGTGGGAACCGGGACAGGGGGAGGATTGGTACTGAAGCTTTCTTT. Translated, it gives CASSGNRDRGRIGTEAFF.

The chain has TRBV13 and TRBJ2-3; 7 bases line up with TRBD2. The CDR3 runs 15 residues. V shed 5 bases, J shed 0 bases, and the junction held 5 bases outside the gene matches. CDR1 PRHDT and CDR2 FYEKMQ come from the germline V gene (reference sequence). The CDR3 is CASSARDYSTDTQYF. CDR3 bases: TGTGCCAGCAGCGCCCGGGACTACAGCACAGATACGCAGTATTTT.